This TCR beta chain was recorded in a study of siplizumab effects on memory and regulatory T cells. The study's findings and limits: Naive-or-memory phenotypes were unassignable for roughly 80-97% of proliferating CD4+ or CD8+ clones. There was no confirmation of the suppressive function of proliferating Tregs from siplizumab cultures. Alloreactive CD4+ clones that could be mapped were on average 68.8% Treg-derived with siplizumab, against about 25% in controls. Naive T cells seemed more diverse than memory cells; they also seemed major alloresponse contributors.

Trimming pared 1 base from V and 3 bases from J, leaving 9 bases between. This CDR3 has 14 residues. Germline V gives CDR1 SGDLS, CDR2 YYNGEE. For this clone: The antigen is not known.

TCRdb's table, derived via immunoSEQ multiplex PCR, lists solely in-frame clones and lacks some. Found here are about 50,000 clones, roughly nine tenths of them singletons; the top ten hold approximately 0.3%. The rearrangement joins TRBV9 to TRBJ2-3, with D perhaps TRBD2 (6 bases). The sequencing input was naive CD8+ T cells sorted from blood. This sequence was found in a human donor in good health. CDR3 sequence reads: CASSVRERTDTQYF. CDR3 sequence (DNA): TGTGCCAGCAGCGTACGGGAGAGGACAGATACGCAGTATTTT.